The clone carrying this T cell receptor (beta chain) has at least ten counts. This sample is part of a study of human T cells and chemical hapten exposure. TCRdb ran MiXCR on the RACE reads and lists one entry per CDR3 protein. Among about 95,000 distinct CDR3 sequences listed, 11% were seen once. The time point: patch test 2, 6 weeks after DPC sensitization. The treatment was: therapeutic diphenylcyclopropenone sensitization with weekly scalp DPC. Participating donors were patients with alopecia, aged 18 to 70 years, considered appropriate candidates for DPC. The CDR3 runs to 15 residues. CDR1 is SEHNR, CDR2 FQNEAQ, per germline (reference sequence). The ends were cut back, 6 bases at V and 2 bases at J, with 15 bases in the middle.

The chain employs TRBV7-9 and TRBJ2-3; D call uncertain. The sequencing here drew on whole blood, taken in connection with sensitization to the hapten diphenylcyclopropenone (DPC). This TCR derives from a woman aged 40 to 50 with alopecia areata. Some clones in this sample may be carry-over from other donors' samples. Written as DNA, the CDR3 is TGTGCCAGCAGTTTTAAGCGCGGAATCACAGATACGCAGTATTTT. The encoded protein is CASSFKRGITDTQYF. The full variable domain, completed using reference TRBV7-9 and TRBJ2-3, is DTGVSQNPRHKITKRGQNVTFRCDPISEHNRLYWYRQTLGQGPEFLTYFQNEAQLEKSRLLSDRFSAERPKGSFSTLEIQRTEQGDSAMYLCASSFKRGITDTQYFGPGTRLTVL.